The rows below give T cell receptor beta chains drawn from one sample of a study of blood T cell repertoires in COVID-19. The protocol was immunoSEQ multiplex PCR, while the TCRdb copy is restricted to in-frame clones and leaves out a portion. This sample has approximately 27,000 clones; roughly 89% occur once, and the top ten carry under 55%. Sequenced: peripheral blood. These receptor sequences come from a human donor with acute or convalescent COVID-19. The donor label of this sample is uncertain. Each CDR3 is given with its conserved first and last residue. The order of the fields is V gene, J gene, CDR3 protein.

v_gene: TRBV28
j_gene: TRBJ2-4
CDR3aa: CASRDHRGNIQYF

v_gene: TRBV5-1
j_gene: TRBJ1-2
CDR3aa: CASSFGAGGNGYTF

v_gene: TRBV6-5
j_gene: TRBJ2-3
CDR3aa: CASRPTHTDTQYF

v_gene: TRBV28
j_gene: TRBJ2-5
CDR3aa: CASIPLGRAVRGQETQYF

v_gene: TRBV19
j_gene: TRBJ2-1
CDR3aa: CASSTMGTSGRSEQFF

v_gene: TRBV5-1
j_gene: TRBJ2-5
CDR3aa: CASSMGQGGETQYF

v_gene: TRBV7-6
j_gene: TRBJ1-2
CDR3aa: CASSSSRTGVNYGYTF

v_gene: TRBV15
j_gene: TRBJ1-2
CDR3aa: CATSRDFLDRTYGYTF

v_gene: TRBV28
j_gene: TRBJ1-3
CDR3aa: CASSLQQLSGNTIYF

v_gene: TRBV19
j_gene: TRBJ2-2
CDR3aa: CASSISVGELFF

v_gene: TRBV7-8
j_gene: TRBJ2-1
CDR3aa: CASGPRRKRGGLRVDEQFF

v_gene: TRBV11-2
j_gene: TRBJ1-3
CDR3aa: CASSLEDRVGNTIYF

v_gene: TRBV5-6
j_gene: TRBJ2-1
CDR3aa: CASSLLTLGEQFF

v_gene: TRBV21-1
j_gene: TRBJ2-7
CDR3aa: CASSKDPGQGASYEQYF

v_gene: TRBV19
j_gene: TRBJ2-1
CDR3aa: CASSMRSEQFF

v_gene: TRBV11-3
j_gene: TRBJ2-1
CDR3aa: CASSLDGQRDYNEQFF

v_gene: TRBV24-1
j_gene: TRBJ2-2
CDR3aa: CATSDPPGASGNTGELFF

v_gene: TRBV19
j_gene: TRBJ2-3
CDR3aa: CASRGDFTDTQYF

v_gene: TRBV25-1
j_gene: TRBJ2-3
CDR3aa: CASSEYGGDLSTDTQYF

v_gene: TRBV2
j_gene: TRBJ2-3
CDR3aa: CASSENVGTQYF

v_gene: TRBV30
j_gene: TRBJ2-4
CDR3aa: CAISASGSWAKNIQYF

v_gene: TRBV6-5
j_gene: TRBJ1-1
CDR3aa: CASSITGANTEAFF

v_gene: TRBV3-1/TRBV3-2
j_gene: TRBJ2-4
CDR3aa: CASSSELNIQYF

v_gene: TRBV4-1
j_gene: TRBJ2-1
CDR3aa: CASSQVIPRTGYEQFF

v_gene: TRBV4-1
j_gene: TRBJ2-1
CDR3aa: CASSQDLQGIYNEQFF

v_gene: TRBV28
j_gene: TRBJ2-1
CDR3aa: CASTPLRGAHNEQFF

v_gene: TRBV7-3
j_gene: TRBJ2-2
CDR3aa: CASSFSTGELFF

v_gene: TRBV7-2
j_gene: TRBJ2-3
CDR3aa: CASSGSPNTQYF

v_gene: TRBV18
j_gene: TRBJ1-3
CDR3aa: CASSRTAGGGGNTIYF

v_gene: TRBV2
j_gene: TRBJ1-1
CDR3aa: CASSEGSRYTEAFF

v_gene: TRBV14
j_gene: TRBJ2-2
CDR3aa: CASSQVGVENTGELFF

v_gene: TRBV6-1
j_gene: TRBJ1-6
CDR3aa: CASSGQGTVGNSPLHF

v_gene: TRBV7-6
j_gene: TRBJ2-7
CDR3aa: CASSGTSGSYEQYF

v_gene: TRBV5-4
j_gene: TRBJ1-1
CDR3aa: CASSLAGSAANTEAFF

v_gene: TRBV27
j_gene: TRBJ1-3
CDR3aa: CASRDTGAFGNTIYF

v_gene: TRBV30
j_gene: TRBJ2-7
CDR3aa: CAWSPSGTYEQYF

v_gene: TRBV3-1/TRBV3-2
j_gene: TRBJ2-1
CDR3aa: CASSQGMGLAGVNEQFF

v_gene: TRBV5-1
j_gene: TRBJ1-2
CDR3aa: CASSPYPGQSYGYTF

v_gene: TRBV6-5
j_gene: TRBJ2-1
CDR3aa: CASRGALLHNEQFF

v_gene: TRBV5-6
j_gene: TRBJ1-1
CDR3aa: CASSLRRQTGNTEAFF

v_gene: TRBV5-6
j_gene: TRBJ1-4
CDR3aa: CASSENLGQGYEKLFF

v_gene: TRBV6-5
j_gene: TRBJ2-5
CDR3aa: CASRETSLKETQYF

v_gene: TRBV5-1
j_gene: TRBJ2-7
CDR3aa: CASSKRAVADEQYF

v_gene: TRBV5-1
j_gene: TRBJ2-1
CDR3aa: CASSLGFGGSLNEQFF

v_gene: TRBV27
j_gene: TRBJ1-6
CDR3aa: CASTPRRAHNSPLHF

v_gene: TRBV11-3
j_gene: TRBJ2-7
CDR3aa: CASSAHSGSSYEQYF

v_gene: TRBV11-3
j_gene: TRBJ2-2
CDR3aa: CASSFSGSVTGELFF

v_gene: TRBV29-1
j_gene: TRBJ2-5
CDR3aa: CSVGKEGETQYF

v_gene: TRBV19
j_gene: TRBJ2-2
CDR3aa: CASINQGQTNTGELFF